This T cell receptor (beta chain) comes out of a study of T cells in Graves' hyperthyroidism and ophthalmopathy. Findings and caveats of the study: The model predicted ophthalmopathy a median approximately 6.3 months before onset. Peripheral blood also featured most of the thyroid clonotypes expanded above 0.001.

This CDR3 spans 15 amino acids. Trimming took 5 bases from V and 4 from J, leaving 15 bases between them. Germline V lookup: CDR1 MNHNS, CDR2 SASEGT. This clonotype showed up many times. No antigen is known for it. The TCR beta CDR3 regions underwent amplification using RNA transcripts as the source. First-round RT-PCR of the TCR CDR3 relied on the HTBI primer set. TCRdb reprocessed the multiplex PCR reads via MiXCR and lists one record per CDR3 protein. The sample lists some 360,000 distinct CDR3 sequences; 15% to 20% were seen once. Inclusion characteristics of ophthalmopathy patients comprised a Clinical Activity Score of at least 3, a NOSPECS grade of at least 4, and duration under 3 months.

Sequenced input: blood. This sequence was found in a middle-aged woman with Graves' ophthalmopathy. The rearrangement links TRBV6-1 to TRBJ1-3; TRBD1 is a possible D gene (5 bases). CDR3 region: CASSRGSPAGNTIYF. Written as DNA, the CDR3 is TGTGCCAGCAGTAGGGGTTCTCCGGCGGGAAACACCATATATTTT.